Below, 9 T cell receptor beta chains from the same sample are listed, as sequenced in a study of T cell responses to AZD1222 COVID-19 vaccine (dated by TCRdb to the early 2020s). Receptors were amplified or captured by the immunoSEQ multiplex PCR assay. TCRdb's version of the immuneACCESS table is confined to in-frame rearrangements and falls short of the full clone set. An unresolved V gene accounts for under half of the shortfall where checked; the remainder is of unknown origin. The table for this sample lists 200,000 to 300,000 clones; 90% to 95% of them were counted only once. The biggest ten clones account for 0.55% of the sample. The time point label for this specimen denotes: baseline before first vaccination. The starting material was peripheral blood, obtained on day 0 of AZD1222 vaccination. The receptors derive from an adult in good health.

V is TRBV7-9 and J is TRBJ2-3, with D maybe TRBD1 (6 bases). The CDR3 length is 14 residues. The V and J ends lost 6 bases and 1 base respectively, with 11 bases between them. CDR1 is SEHNR and CDR2 is FQNEAQ in the germline V gene (reference sequence). CDR3 nucleotides: TGTGCCAGCAGACATGACAGGCGCACAGATACGCAGTATTTT. Amino acid sequence: CASRHDRRTDTQYF.

This clone was seen just once. The chain uses TRBV24-1 and TRBJ1-1; TRBD1 agrees at 7 bases. The ends lost 5 bases at V and 5 bases at J; junction bases unmatched: 7. Germline-derived CDR1 and CDR2 are KGHDR and SFDVKD. This CDR3 has 14 amino acids. CDR3 protein: CATSGAGGSTEAFF. CDR3 DNA: TGTGCCACCAGTGGGGCAGGGGGTAGTACTGAAGCTTTCTTT.

The chain is built from TRBV12-3 or TRBV12-4 and TRBJ1-1; the D is unclear. Trimming shortened V by 5 bases and J by 6 bases, and 13 bases separated the two germline ends. The CDR3 is 13 residues long. The CDR3 nucleotides read TGTGCCAGCAGTGAAATCAGGAGCGCTGAAGCTTTCTTT. Translation: CASSEIRSAEAFF.

The chain employs TRBV6-5 and TRBJ1-1; D ambiguous. Germline CDR1 reads MNHEY; CDR2 reads SVGAGI. Trimming left V 10 bases short and J 3 bases short, with 15 bases between. The CDR3 extends over 13 amino acids. The CDR3 region is CATQLSFYTEAFF. As DNA, the CDR3 is TGTGCCACCCAGTTATCCTTTTACACTGAAGCTTTCTTT.

The rearrangement links TRBV5-6 to TRBJ2-7; D gene uncertain. V lost 0 bases, J lost 3 bases, and 10 bases lay in between. The germline gives CDR1 SGHDT, CDR2 YYEEEE. CDR3 size: 14 residues. CDR3 nucleotides: TGTGCCAGCAGCTTGGACGGCGCGCTCTACGAGCAGTACTTC. It is translated as CASSLDGALYEQYF.

The chain couples TRBV3-1 (or the pseudogene TRBV3-2) to TRBJ2-5, with unresolved D. CDR1 and CDR2 (germline): LGHDT, YNNKEL (reference sequence). V lost 1 base and J 5 bases, leaving 5 bases between the germline ends. The CDR3 runs to 12 residues. For the CDR3, the DNA is TGTGCCAGCAGCCAAGTGGACGAGACCCAGTACTTC. Its protein product is CASSQVDETQYF.

This clone is a singleton in its sample. This chain links TRBV6-7 with TRBJ2-7; perhaps TRBD1 as D (6 bases). TRBV6-7 is an ORF, and what it does is uncertain. V was shortened by 2 bases and J by 5 bases, with 19 bases between the two germline ends. The CDR3 covers 16 residues. CDR3 residues: CASSYPPAGAQNEQYF. CDR3 coding DNA: TGTGCCAGCAGTTACCCTCCGGCAGGGGCGCAGAACGAGCAGTACTTC.

The J gene is TRBJ2-1, the V gene TRBV5-1; possible D gene TRBD1, 6 bases. Germline V gene sequence: CDR1 SGHRS, CDR2 YFSETQ. Trimming stripped 1 base from V and 5 bases from J, with 10 bases between. The CDR3 is made up of 14 amino acids. The CDR3 DNA is TGCGCCAGCAGCTTGTTTCAGGGGAACAATGAGCAGTTCTTC. It translates to CASSLFQGNNEQFF.

This clone occurred once. The chain couples TRBV28 to TRBJ1-2; D might be TRBD1 (6 bases). CDR3 length: 12 amino acids. V lost 10 bases and J 4 bases, leaving 13 bases between the germline ends. Germline CDR1 and CDR2: MDHEN and SYDVKM. The CDR3, as DNA: TGTGCCACAGGGGCCGAGGTCTATGGCTACACCTTC. This gives the protein CATGAEVYGYTF.